These T cell receptor beta chains were read from a single sample in a study of T cells in Graves' hyperthyroidism and ophthalmopathy. TCRdb recomputed calls from the multiplex PCR reads with MiXCR, one row per CDR3 protein. The sample contains hundreds of thousands of distinct CDR3 sequences, about 35% of which appear only once. The specimen was blood. These receptors were taken from a middle-aged woman with Graves' hyperthyroidism. CDR3s include the opening cysteine and the closing phenylalanine or tryptophan. Some rows have no size entry. The others give once, few or many, or a class for an expanded clone.

clone_size: .; v_call: TRBV10-3; j_call: TRBJ1-2; cdr3_aa: CAISDTRGGEGYTF
clone_size: .; v_call: TRBV28; j_call: TRBJ1-4; cdr3_aa: CASSHRDSYEKLFF
clone_size: .; v_call: TRBV20-1; j_call: TRBJ2-3; cdr3_aa: CSARDVVGGSTDTQYF
clone_size: .; v_call: TRBV20-1; j_call: TRBJ1-5; cdr3_aa: CSARGDFTSNQPQHF
clone_size: .; v_call: TRBV7-9; j_call: TRBJ2-2; cdr3_aa: CASSEHRVFTGELFF
clone_size: .; v_call: TRBV19; j_call: TRBJ2-5; cdr3_aa: CASSKYGLAETQYF
clone_size: few; v_call: TRBV6-1; j_call: TRBJ1-5; cdr3_aa: CASRRGQGNQPQHF
clone_size: .; v_call: TRBV10-3; j_call: TRBJ2-2; cdr3_aa: CAIQGTGELFF
clone_size: .; v_call: TRBV14; j_call: TRBJ2-5; cdr3_aa: CASSPRLAGNQETQYF
clone_size: few; v_call: TRBV7-8; j_call: TRBJ1-4; cdr3_aa: CASSPRQPATNEKLFF
clone_size: .; v_call: TRBV6-2/TRBV6-3; j_call: TRBJ1-2; cdr3_aa: CASSYSLTGDSYGYTF
clone_size: many; v_call: TRBV9; j_call: TRBJ2-6; cdr3_aa: CASSARISGANVLTF
clone_size: many; v_call: TRBV19; j_call: TRBJ2-7; cdr3_aa: CASSPRLAGGYEQYF
clone_size: .; v_call: TRBV20-1; j_call: TRBJ1-6; cdr3_aa: CSARADSSYNSPLHF
clone_size: .; v_call: TRBV9; j_call: TRBJ1-5; cdr3_aa: CASSSGTGNSNQPQHF
clone_size: few; v_call: TRBV19; j_call: TRBJ1-2; cdr3_aa: CASTPWGFSVYGYTF
clone_size: many; v_call: TRBV10-2; j_call: TRBJ2-6; cdr3_aa: CASRRGQGTNVLTF
clone_size: .; v_call: TRBV6-5; j_call: TRBJ2-7; cdr3_aa: CASSYSVRSGQDEQYF
clone_size: .; v_call: TRBV6-1; j_call: TRBJ2-7; cdr3_aa: CASSEGVSSGEQHF
clone_size: .; v_call: TRBV19; j_call: TRBJ2-2; cdr3_aa: CASSPFGSGELFF
clone_size: .; v_call: TRBV25-1; j_call: TRBJ1-2; cdr3_aa: CASRVPGQEKPGGYTF
clone_size: many; v_call: TRBV20-1; j_call: TRBJ2-5; cdr3_aa: CSASAPGLKTQYF
clone_size: .; v_call: TRBV18; j_call: TRBJ2-7; cdr3_aa: CASSRTGVSYEQYF
clone_size: once; v_call: TRBV7-8; j_call: TRBJ1-2; cdr3_aa: CASSPYRGYGGYTF
clone_size: .; v_call: TRBV7-6; j_call: TRBJ2-2; cdr3_aa: CASSGQVHTGELFF
clone_size: .; v_call: TRBV12-3/TRBV12-4; j_call: TRBJ2-2; cdr3_aa: CASSPRTGTGSCFF
clone_size: .; v_call: TRBV2; j_call: TRBJ1-2; cdr3_aa: CASSLTAIYGYTF
clone_size: .; v_call: TRBV7-2; j_call: TRBJ2-2; cdr3_aa: CASSSPGGGYTGELFF
clone_size: few; v_call: TRBV19; j_call: TRBJ1-2; cdr3_aa: CAWRVAGTYGYTF
clone_size: .; v_call: TRBV7-8; j_call: TRBJ2-5; cdr3_aa: CASSLGAGGPLRETQYF
clone_size: .; v_call: TRBV7-2; j_call: TRBJ1-5; cdr3_aa: CATNSNRASGKDQPQHF
clone_size: .; v_call: TRBV28; j_call: TRBJ2-7; cdr3_aa: CASSLPTGEDEQYF
clone_size: .; v_call: TRBV19; j_call: .; cdr3_aa: CASSIVAGAVEQFF
clone_size: .; v_call: TRBV5-6; j_call: TRBJ2-7; cdr3_aa: CASSSEYPYQQYF
clone_size: many; v_call: TRBV20-1; j_call: TRBJ2-5; cdr3_aa: CSAPGTSGGQETQYF
clone_size: .; v_call: TRBV19; j_call: TRBJ1-2; cdr3_aa: CASSIDTGELYGHTF
clone_size: many; v_call: TRBV7-9; j_call: TRBJ1-2; cdr3_aa: CASSQAGQGSYTF
clone_size: .; v_call: TRBV11-3; j_call: TRBJ2-7; cdr3_aa: CASSSPGLRAKYEQYF
clone_size: few; v_call: TRBV15; j_call: TRBJ2-2; cdr3_aa: CATSNNRANTGELFF
clone_size: once; v_call: TRBV28; j_call: TRBJ2-7; cdr3_aa: CASRFTVAGHYEQYF
clone_size: .; v_call: TRBV20-1; j_call: TRBJ1-2; cdr3_aa: CSARIPGHGYTF
clone_size: .; v_call: TRBV6-2/TRBV6-3; j_call: TRBJ1-1; cdr3_aa: CASRDYRVEDTEAFF
clone_size: many; v_call: TRBV19; j_call: TRBJ2-7; cdr3_aa: CASTTGAQGEQYF
clone_size: .; v_call: TRBV4-1; j_call: TRBJ2-7; cdr3_aa: CASSLIADISYEQYF
clone_size: once; v_call: TRBV29-1; j_call: TRBJ1-5; cdr3_aa: CSVTHSGGGGNQPQHF
clone_size: many; v_call: TRBV7-2; j_call: TRBJ2-2; cdr3_aa: CASSLAGRGNTGELFF
clone_size: many; v_call: TRBV7-2; j_call: TRBJ2-7; cdr3_aa: CASSLEGGWQYF
clone_size: few; v_call: TRBV20-1; j_call: TRBJ1-1; cdr3_aa: CSTPWRRGGMNTEAFF
clone_size: few; v_call: TRBV7-9; j_call: TRBJ2-3; cdr3_aa: CASSLSGGSTDTQYF
clone_size: .; v_call: TRBV9; j_call: TRBJ2-2; cdr3_aa: CASSVNNREPPNTGELFF
clone_size: many; v_call: TRBV24-1; j_call: TRBJ1-2; cdr3_aa: CATSDNRLIYGYTF
clone_size: .; v_call: TRBV19; j_call: TRBJ1-2; cdr3_aa: CASSIGFREYGYTF
clone_size: few; v_call: TRBV20-1; j_call: TRBJ2-5; cdr3_aa: CSAGRGKETQYF